The 25 T cell receptor beta chains below come from one sample, sequenced in a study of blood T cell repertoires in COVID-19. Here immunoSEQ multiplex PCR was the method, and the copy in TCRdb shows in-frame clones only, minus some. Here the sample spans about 100,000 clones, about 88% being singletons. The sample was peripheral blood. The receptors come from a human donor in a cohort sampled during active COVID-19.

CDR3: CASSGRCGGEVQPQHF. DNA of the CDR3: TGTGCCAGCAGCGGGAGGTGCGGGGGCGAAGTTCAGCCCCAGCATTTT. The J gene is TRBJ1-5, the V gene TRBV21-1. TRBV21-1 is a pseudogene. The CDR3 has 16 amino acids.

J is TRBJ1-1 and V is TRBV14, with D perhaps matching TRBD1 (5 bases). V was trimmed by 4 bases and J by 7 bases, leaving 16 bases between them. Germline V gene sequence: CDR1 SGHDN, CDR2 FVKESK. There are 14 residues in the CDR3. The CDR3 loop reads CASSRAMNGGEAFF. Here the CDR3 DNA reads TGTGCCAGCAGCCGAGCCATGAACGGGGGTGAAGCTTTCTTT.

This rearrangement joins TRBV9 to TRBJ1-1, with D hard to call. Germline loops: CDR1 SGDLS, CDR2 YYNGEE. The V and J ends lost 0 bases and 5 bases respectively, with 8 bases between them. The CDR3 has 13 amino acids. The CDR3: CASSVVEGTEAFF. In DNA, the CDR3 is TGTGCCAGCAGCGTAGTAGAGGGAACTGAAGCTTTCTTT.

This chain uses TRBV12-3 or TRBV12-4 with TRBJ2-1, with D uncertain. This CDR3 is built from 12 residues. Trimming shortened V by 1 base and J by 7 bases, and 5 bases separated the two germline ends. CDR3 loop: CASSLVLNEQFF. The CDR3 nucleotides are TGTGCCAGCAGTTTAGTTCTTAATGAGCAGTTCTTC.

The chain links TRBV20-1 to TRBJ2-1; D gene ambiguous. With 7 bases removed from V and 3 bases from J, the gap between germline ends came to 4 bases. The CDR3 length is 10 residues. Germline CDR1 DFQATT, CDR2 SNEGSKA (reference sequence). This CDR3 reads CSVGYNEQFF. The DNA for the CDR3 is TGCAGTGTCGGCTACAATGAGCAGTTCTTC.

This clone was detected a few times. The genes are TRBV25-1 and TRBJ2-5; 7 bases are a match to TRBD1. This CDR3 is 14 amino acids long. Germline assignment: CDR1 MGHDK and CDR2 SYGVNS. V lost 6 bases to trimming and J lost 2 bases; unmatched junction nucleotides: 6. The CDR3, as DNA: TGTGCCAGCAGGGGACCGGGACAGCAAGAGACCCAGTACTTC. Its translation is CASRGPGQQETQYF.

The rearrangement links TRBV24-1 to TRBJ2-7; 10 bases are shared with TRBD1. The CDR3 consists of 15 residues. Germline CDR1 reads KGHDR; CDR2 reads SFDVKD. V lost 2 bases to trimming and J lost 11 bases; unmatched junction nucleotides: 11. This CDR3 reads CATSDSRGTGEEEYF. For the CDR3, the DNA is TGTGCCACCAGTGATTCTAGGGGGACAGGGGAAGAAGAGTACTTC.

V is TRBV7-9 and J is TRBJ2-3; a weak D match, TRBD1 (6 bases). Germline assignment: CDR1 SEHNR and CDR2 FQNEAQ (reference sequence). The CDR3 runs 12 residues. V lost 5 bases and J lost 7, with 10 bases in between. The CDR3 DNA sequence: TGTGCCAGCAGCACAGGGTTGAATACGCAGTATTTT. It encodes CASSTGLNTQYF. The whole variable domain, filled in from reference TRBV7-9 and TRBJ2-3, reads DTGVSQNPRHKITKRGQNVTFRCDPISEHNRLYWYRQTLGQGPEFLTYFQNEAQLEKSRLLSDRFSAERPKGSFSTLEIQRTEQGDSAMYLCASSTGLNTQYFGPGTRLTVL.

V is TRBV6-2 or TRBV6-3 and J is TRBJ1-1; 8 bases align to TRBD1. The trim removed 5 bases at V and 4 bases at J, leaving 9 bases unmatched. The CDR3 contains 15 residues. The germline V gene has CDR1 MNHEY and CDR2 SVGEGT. CDR3 residues: CASSGTGLEGTEAFF. The CDR3 coding sequence is TGTGCCAGCAGTGGGACAGGCTTGGAGGGCACTGAAGCTTTCTTT.

The rearrangement joins TRBV3-1 (or the pseudogene TRBV3-2) to TRBJ1-5; D gene ambiguous. V lost 0 bases and J 6 bases, leaving 9 bases between the germline ends. The CDR3 covers 14 residues. CDR1 and CDR2 from the germline V gene are LGHDT and YNNKEL (reference sequence). This chain's CDR3 is CASSQDYRGQPQHF. CDR3 bases: TGTGCCAGCAGCCAAGATTACCGGGGTCAGCCCCAGCATTTT.

This clone was picked up a small number of times. This chain links TRBV4-1 with TRBJ2-7; a weak D match, TRBD1 (6 bases). In germline, CDR1 is MGHRA, CDR2 YSYEKL. Between the trimmed V and J ends, which lost 0 bases and 0 bases, there was a span of 15 bases. The CDR3 sequence is 17 residues long. CDR3 sequence reads: CASSQDWGTKSSYEQYF. The CDR3 nucleotides are TGCGCCAGCAGCCAAGATTGGGGGACAAAGAGCTCCTACGAGCAGTACTTC.

The chain combines TRBV5-1 with TRBJ1-6, with D possibly matching TRBD1 (5 bases). The CDR3 contains 14 residues. CDR1 SGHRS and CDR2 YFSETQ come from the germline V gene. Trimming stripped 3 bases from V and 7 bases from J, with 11 bases between. CDR3 in amino acids: CASSSEPGNSPLHF. The CDR3 DNA sequence: TGCGCCAGCAGCTCCGAACCAGGGAATTCACCCCTCCACTTT.

V and J are TRBV5-4 and TRBJ1-2; no reliable D call. The CDR3 sequence is 14 residues long. Per the germline V gene, CDR1 is SGHNT and CDR2 is YYREEE (reference sequence). V was trimmed by 5 bases and J by 7 bases, leaving 18 bases between them. The chain's CDR3 is CASRRQDGGSGYTF. CDR3 nucleotide sequence: TGTGCCAGCAGAAGGCAGGACGGAGGTTCTGGCTACACCTTC.

The chain employs TRBV5-8 and TRBJ2-3; 9 bases align to TRBD2. The CDR3 is 15 amino acids. J gave up 1 base and V 5 bases, and 5 bases lay outside the gene matches. Germline V gives CDR1 SGHTS, CDR2 YDEGEE. CDR3 nucleotide sequence: TGTGCCAGCAGAAAAGCGGGAGGAGGCACAGATACGCAGTATTTT. It translates to CASRKAGGGTDTQYF.

This chain connects TRBV6-2 or TRBV6-3 to TRBJ1-5, with 8 positions matching TRBD1. The CDR3 length is 14 residues. After removal of 5 bases from V and 3 bases from J, the junction contained 3 bases not matched to a gene. Per the germline V gene, CDR1 is MNHEY and CDR2 is SVGEGT. CDR3 sequence reads: CASSRDRLNQPQHF. The CDR3 DNA reads TGTGCCAGCAGTCGGGACAGGCTCAATCAGCCCCAGCATTTT.

The chain couples TRBV29-1 to TRBJ2-1; 10 nucleotides agree with TRBD1. V lost 4 bases, J lost 7 bases, and 13 bases stayed unmatched. There are 16 residues in the CDR3. The germline V gene encodes CDR1 SQVTM and CDR2 ANQGSEA. The CDR3 reads CSVGGGQGTAWNEQFF. DNA of the CDR3: TGCAGCGTTGGAGGGGGACAGGGGACAGCGTGGAATGAGCAGTTCTTC.

The chain has TRBV18 and TRBJ2-1; 7 positions match TRBD2. J lost 2 bases, V lost 3 bases, and 4 bases had no gene match. This CDR3 has 15 residues. Germline CDR1 is KGHSH and CDR2 is LQKENI. CDR3 loop: CASSPNGGTYNEQFF. CDR3 nucleotide sequence: TGTGCCAGCTCACCGAACGGGGGGACCTACAATGAGCAGTTCTTC.

The chain joins TRBV27 to TRBJ2-2, with 7 bases identical to TRBD1. The junction had 8 bases not matched to a gene; V was cut back by 7 bases and J by 6 bases. CDR1 and CDR2 from the germline V gene are MNHEY and SMNVEV (reference sequence). There are 14 residues in the CDR3. The CDR3 DNA follows: TGTGCCAGCATTCTGACAGGGAAGGCCGGGGAGCTGTTTTTT. Residues: CASILTGKAGELFF.

This sequence joins TRBV5-1 and TRBJ2-3, with TRBD2 matching 7 bases. Germline V CDR1 and CDR2: SGHRS, YFSETQ. This CDR3 is built from 15 residues. The trim removed 4 bases at V and 3 bases at J, leaving 8 bases unmatched. In DNA form, the CDR3 reads TGCGCCAGCAGCCTGTCCACAGCGGGAACAGATACGCAGTATTTT. This gives the protein CASSLSTAGTDTQYF.

The rearrangement joins TRBV27 to TRBJ2-1, with D tentatively TRBD1 (5 bases). With 1 base removed from V and 8 bases from J, the gap between germline ends came to 15 bases. This CDR3 is 15 amino acids long. The germline CDR1 and CDR2 sequences are MNHEY and SMNVEV (reference sequence). CDR3 bases: TGTGCCAGCAGTTTATGGCAGGGTGGACGGCATGAGCAGTTCTTC. This sequence encodes CASSLWQGGRHEQFF.

This rearrangement joins TRBV7-2 to TRBJ2-2, with a weak D call TRBD2 (6 bases). CDR1 SGHTA and CDR2 FQGNSA come from the germline V gene. Between the trimmed V and J ends, which lost 5 bases and 4 bases, there was a span of 11 bases. The CDR3 runs 14 residues. The CDR3 sequence is CASSPGDSTGELFF. The CDR3 DNA is TGTGCCAGCAGCCCGGGGGACTCCACCGGGGAGCTGTTTTTT.

The rearrangement joins TRBV29-1 to TRBJ1-1; the D is unclear. Germline CDR1 reads SQVTM; CDR2 reads ANQGSEA. V lost 4 bases and J lost 7, with 10 bases in between. The CDR3 length is 11 residues. The CDR3 sequence is CSVAPAIEAFF. As DNA, the CDR3 is TGCAGCGTTGCGCCCGCGATTGAAGCTTTCTTT.

Here the CDR3 DNA reads TGTGCCAGCTCACCGGACAGGGAGAACATTCAGTACTTC. This sequence encodes CASSPDRENIQYF. The chain combines TRBV18 with TRBJ2-4; 8 positions match TRBD1. V shed 3 bases, J shed 7 bases, and the junction held 2 bases outside the gene matches. Germline V gene lookup returns CDR1 KGHSH and CDR2 LQKENI. The CDR3 totals 13 residues.

The V gene is TRBV29-1, the J gene TRBJ2-7; 11 positions agree with TRBD2. Unmatched junction bases numbered 6, after V lost 2 bases and J lost 0 bases. This CDR3 comprises 16 residues. CDR1 is SQVTM, CDR2 ANQGSEA, per germline. The CDR3 reads CSVERASGGSSYEQYF. CDR3 sequence (DNA): TGCAGCGTTGAACGGGCTAGCGGGGGGAGCTCCTACGAGCAGTACTTC.

The chain has TRBV7-2 and TRBJ1-2; perhaps TRBD1 as D (5 bases). The CDR3 is 14 residues long. The V gene's germline CDR1 is SGHTA and CDR2 FQGNSA. Trimming took off 6 bases at V and 7 bases at J, with 18 bases between the two ends. The chain's CDR3 is CASRRTGQGIGYTF. The CDR3 nucleotides read TGTGCCAGCAGGAGGACCGGGCAGGGAATTGGCTACACCTTC.